This T cell receptor (beta chain) was sequenced during a study of cytomegalovirus exposure and HLA in healthy donors. The study's findings and limits: A later analysis appeared to link common viral pathogens to several of the most significant clusters.

A remark on this clone: Antigen unknown.

Germline-derived CDR1 and CDR2 are MGHRA and YSYEKL. The ends lost 5 bases at V and 6 bases at J; junction bases unmatched: 3. The CDR3 contains 13 residues. PCR amplification relied on 60 Vbeta primers (plus 13 Jbeta primers). Repertoires were generated with immunoSEQ multiplex PCR, while TCRdb's copy carries only in-frame clones and drops some. This table has 100,000 to 150,000 clones, more than 65% appearing once. This chain links TRBV4-1 with TRBJ2-1; 8 positions agree with TRBD2. Sequenced: PBMCs. This TCR came from a man over 45 in good health and CMV-seronegative. CDR3 in amino acids: CASSGRGGNEQFF. The CDR3 DNA follows: TGCGCCAGCAGCGGACGGGGGGGCAATGAGCAGTTCTTC.